What follows are 29 T cell receptor beta chains derived from one specimen sequenced in a study of T cell responses to AZD1222 COVID-19 vaccine. The data were produced by immunoSEQ multiplex PCR, yet TCRdb's version contains in-frame clones alone and is incomplete. The repertoire holds tens of thousands of clones, approximately 90% seen once, with around a tenth in the top ten. This sample comprised peripheral blood, obtained 28 days after the second AZD1222 dose. The source of these receptors is an adult who received the AZD1222 COVID-19 vaccine.

The chain recombines TRBV27 with TRBJ1-2, with 7 bases lining up with TRBD1. The CDR3 extends over 15 amino acids. CDR1 and CDR2 (germline): MNHEY, SMNVEV (reference sequence). The V segment lost 0 bases and the J segment 7 bases; nucleotides outside the gene matches: 8. The CDR3 region has the DNA TGTGCCAGCAGTTTATCGGCGGCAGGGGGTAGTGGCTACACCTTC. This translates into CASSLSAAGGSGYTF.

This chain joins TRBV27 and TRBJ1-5, with a possible D match to TRBD1 (5 bases). CDR1 is MNHEY, CDR2 SMNVEV, per germline (reference sequence). The CDR3 sequence is 14 residues long. V lost 4 bases, J lost 4 bases, and 11 bases lay in between. This CDR3 reads CASSSGTKNQPQHF. Here the CDR3 DNA reads TGTGCCAGCAGTTCAGGGACCAAAAATCAGCCCCAGCATTTT.

The chain is built from TRBV11-2 and TRBJ2-1, with 7 bases that match TRBD2. Losses at the gene ends were 0 bases for V and 12 bases for J; bases not matched to a gene: 5. Germline V gene lookup returns CDR1 SGHAT and CDR2 FQNNGV. This CDR3 is 13 amino acids long. The CDR3 loop reads CASSLDLGGGQFF. CDR3 DNA sequence: TGTGCCAGCAGCTTAGATCTTGGCGGGGGGCAGTTCTTC.

The rearrangement uses TRBV27 and TRBJ2-7; 8 nucleotides align to TRBD1. Unmatched junction bases numbered 8, after V lost 3 bases and J lost 4 bases. Germline V CDR1 and CDR2: MNHEY, SMNVEV (reference sequence). The CDR3 runs to 15 residues. CDR3 in DNA: TGTGCCAGCAGTTTCCGCCCGGACAGGGTTTACGAGCAGTACTTC. It encodes CASSFRPDRVYEQYF.

The chain employs TRBV27 and TRBJ2-7, with TRBD1 matching over 8 bases. Germline V CDR1 and CDR2: MNHEY, SMNVEV (reference sequence). The CDR3 runs 13 residues. Trimming at V came to 4 bases and at J to 2 bases, leaving 1 base not matched to a gene. This CDR3 reads CASSWDRTYEQYF. CDR3 in DNA: TGTGCCAGCAGTTGGGACAGGACCTACGAGCAGTACTTC.

The chain joins TRBV6-1 to TRBJ1-5; the match to TRBD1 covers 9 bases. This CDR3 has 17 amino acids. From germline, CDR1 is MNHNS and CDR2 SASEGT. J gave up 2 bases and V 4 bases, and 9 bases lay outside the gene matches. CDR3 in DNA: TGTGCCAGCAGTGCCCCCGGGACAGGGTTCGGCAATCAGCCCCAGCATTTT. The encoded protein is CASSAPGTGFGNQPQHF.

In DNA, the CDR3 is TGTGCCAGCAGCCAGGGCCCGGGGGCGGCAGGGCAAGAGACCCAGTACTTC. Amino acid sequence: CASSQGPGAAGQETQYF. This chain uses TRBV7-2 with TRBJ2-5, with D tentatively TRBD1 or TRBD2 (6 bases each). Germline-derived CDR1 and CDR2 are SGHTA and FQGNSA. The CDR3 consists of 17 residues. V was trimmed by 5 bases and J by 2 bases, leaving 21 bases between them.

The chain links TRBV27 to TRBJ1-4; 10 bases are shared with TRBD1. With V trimmed by 5 bases and J by 3 bases, 6 bases remained unmatched. The germline V gene has CDR1 MNHEY and CDR2 SMNVEV (reference sequence). The CDR3 covers 16 residues. CDR3 DNA sequence: TGTGCCAGCAGTCCCCTCGGACAGGGGGCTAATGAAAAACTGTTTTTT. Protein product: CASSPLGQGANEKLFF. The full variable domain, rest sourced from reference TRBV27 and TRBJ1-4, is EAQVTQNPRYLITVTGKKLTVTCSQNMNHEYMSWYRQDPGLGLRQIYYSMNVEVTDKGDVPEGYKVSRKEKRNFPLILESPSPNQTSLYFCASSPLGQGANEKLFFGSGTQLSVL.

This chain joins TRBV7-2 and TRBJ2-2; D not resolved. Trimming took 3 bases from V and 1 from J, leaving 9 bases between them. Germline lookup yields CDR1 SGHTA and CDR2 FQGNSA. This CDR3 spans 15 amino acids. CDR3 bases: TGTGCCAGCAGCTTTTTGTGGCAGAACACCGGGGAGCTGTTTTTT. Translated: CASSFLWQNTGELFF. Full variable domain (rest looked up from reference TRBV7-2 and TRBJ2-2): GAGVSQSPSNKVTEKGKDVELRCDPISGHTALYWYRQSLGQGLEFLIYFQGNSAPDKSGLPSDRFSAERTGGSVSTLTIQRTQQEDSAVYLCASSFLWQNTGELFFGEGSRLTVL.

V is TRBV21-1 and J is TRBJ2-2; the table's D call of TRBD1 was not tested on the DNA. TRBV21-1 counts as a pseudogene. The CDR3 is made up of 17 amino acids. CDR3 DNA sequence: TGTGCCAGCAGCACAAAGGCTCGACAGATCAACACCGGGGAGCTGTTTTTT. Protein: CASSTKARQINTGELFF.

The chain links TRBV11-1 to TRBJ2-7, with D possibly matching TRBD2 (6 bases). The germline gives CDR1 SGHAT, CDR2 FQDESV (reference sequence). The V and J ends lost 1 base and 1 base respectively, with 11 bases between them. The CDR3 runs 15 residues. CDR3 residues: CASSLGVGGSYEQYF. The CDR3 nucleotides read TGTGCCAGCAGCTTAGGTGTCGGGGGTTCCTACGAGCAGTACTTC.

This rearrangement joins TRBV12-3 or TRBV12-4 to TRBJ2-7; D unresolved. Between the trimmed V and J ends, which lost 4 bases and 2 bases, there was a span of 3 bases. The CDR3 extends over 11 amino acids. The CDR3 sequence: CASSSAYEQYF. CDR3 coding DNA: TGTGCCAGCAGTTCCGCCTACGAGCAGTACTTC.

The chain employs TRBV9 and TRBJ2-7; a weak D match, TRBD1 (5 bases). CDR1 and CDR2 from the germline V gene are SGDLS and YYNGEE. The CDR3 is 13 residues long. Trimming shortened V by 0 bases and J by 6 bases, and 10 bases separated the two germline ends. Here the CDR3 DNA reads TGTGCCAGCAGCGTAGACCAGGGTTCCGAGCAGTACTTC. Translated: CASSVDQGSEQYF.

This clone was detected only a few times. This sequence joins TRBV5-1 and TRBJ2-7; 7 bases map to TRBD1. Germline V CDR1 and CDR2: SGHRS, YFSETQ. After removal of 4 bases from V and 5 bases from J, the junction contained 15 bases not matched to a gene. The CDR3 spans 16 residues. CDR3 coding DNA: TGCGCCAGCAGCCCACTTTCAACAGGGGAGTCACACGAGCAGTACTTC. It translates to CASSPLSTGESHEQYF.

The chain employs TRBV3-1 (or the pseudogene TRBV3-2) and TRBJ1-3; 9 bases match TRBD1. Germline trimming cut 6 bases from V and 8 bases from J; bases unmatched to any gene: 11. CDR1 is LGHDT, CDR2 YNNKEL, per germline (reference sequence). This CDR3 region has 15 residues. The CDR3 DNA reads TGTGCCAGCAGGACACAGGGGGCGCGAGGAGACACCATATATTTT. This sequence encodes CASRTQGARGDTIYF.

This chain joins TRBV5-1 and TRBJ1-3; D is uncertain. Germline V lookup: CDR1 SGHRS, CDR2 YFSETQ. There are 15 residues in the CDR3. The germline V and J ends were trimmed by 0 bases and 9 bases, with 16 bases remaining between them. CDR3 sequence: CASSLGGLGEGTIYF. The CDR3 coding sequence is TGCGCCAGCAGCTTGGGAGGACTTGGTGAGGGCACCATATATTTT. Looking up the rest from reference TRBV5-1 and TRBJ1-3 gives the full variable domain: KAGVTQTPRYLIKTRGQQVTLSCSPISGHRSVSWYQQTPGQGLQFLFEYFSETQRNKGNFPGRFSGRQFSNSRSEMNVSTLELGDSALYLCASSLGGLGEGTIYFGEGSWLTVV.

This clone was counted a single time. The chain uses TRBV29-1 and TRBJ1-2, with 7 bases lining up with TRBD1. V gave up 8 bases and J gave up 10 bases; unmatched junction bases: 10. The CDR3 totals 11 residues. Per germline, CDR1 SQVTM and CDR2 ANQGSEA. The CDR3 is CSSIFTGAYTF. CDR3 DNA sequence: TGCAGCTCAATATTTACAGGGGCCTACACCTTC.

With respect to this clone: This specimen includes other DNA sequences encoding the same CDR3. The chain is built from TRBV5-1 and TRBJ2-2, with a possible D match to TRBD1 (5 bases). Trimming removed 2 bases at V and 0 bases at J, with 8 bases between. CDR3 length: 15 residues. Per germline, CDR1 SGHRS and CDR2 YFSETQ. The CDR3 protein is CASSLTGANTGELFF. The DNA of the CDR3 is TGCGCCAGCAGCTTAACAGGAGCGAACACCGGGGAGCTGTTTTTT. The entire variable domain, with the rest obtained from reference TRBV5-1 and TRBJ2-2, is as follows: KAGVTQTPRYLIKTRGQQVTLSCSPISGHRSVSWYQQTPGQGLQFLFEYFSETQRNKGNFPGRFSGRQFSNSRSEMNVSTLELGDSALYLCASSLTGANTGELFFGEGSRLTVL.

V usage is TRBV7-3 and J usage is TRBJ1-5; the D gene is possibly TRBD1 (5 bases). CDR3 size: 16 residues. Germline V gene data show CDR1 as SGHTA and CDR2 as FQGTGA. V lost 4 bases and J lost 0, with 13 bases in between. The DNA for the CDR3 is TGTGCCAGCAGCTCCTACAGGACACTTAGCAATCAGCCCCAGCATTTT. It codes for CASSSYRTLSNQPQHF.

This chain uses TRBV7-9 with TRBJ1-1, with 7 bases matching TRBD1. There are 14 residues in the CDR3. Germline V gives CDR1 SEHNR, CDR2 FQNEAQ (reference sequence). The ends lost 4 bases at V and 2 bases at J; junction bases unmatched: 4. As DNA, the CDR3 is TGTGCCAGCAGCTCAACAGGGGCTAACACTGAAGCTTTCTTT. This codes for CASSSTGANTEAFF. Together with reference TRBV7-9 and TRBJ1-1, the CDR3 gives the full variable domain: DTGVSQNPRHKITKRGQNVTFRCDPISEHNRLYWYRQTLGQGPEFLTYFQNEAQLEKSRLLSDRFSAERPKGSFSTLEIQRTEQGDSAMYLCASSSTGANTEAFFGQGTRLTVV.

This clone was seen a handful of times. The chain joins TRBV6-5 to TRBJ2-1; 7 bases align to TRBD1. There are 14 residues in the CDR3. CDR1 and CDR2 (germline): MNHEY, SVGAGI. V was pared by 6 bases and J by 4 bases, with 6 bases of the junction left unmatched. The CDR3 sequence: CASSSGQRYNEQFF. DNA of the CDR3: TGTGCCAGCAGCTCGGGACAGAGATACAATGAGCAGTTCTTC.

This rearrangement joins TRBV9 to TRBJ1-6; no firm D call. Trimming shortened V by 2 bases and J by 7 bases, and 10 bases separated the two germline ends. The CDR3 has 14 residues. CDR1 and CDR2 from the germline V gene are SGDLS and YYNGEE. The CDR3 bases are TGTGCCAGCAGCGTGGATACAGCGAATTCACCCCTCCACTTT. This sequence encodes CASSVDTANSPLHF.

The rearrangement links TRBV6-2 or TRBV6-3 to TRBJ2-7; no definite D call. This CDR3 has 13 residues. Germline V gene sequence: CDR1 MNHEY, CDR2 SVGEGT. With 5 bases removed from V and 3 bases from J, the gap between germline ends came to 11 bases. Here the CDR3 reads CASSMIRYYEQYF. The CDR3 DNA reads as TGTGCCAGCAGTATGATACGGTACTACGAGCAGTACTTC.

The gene calls are TRBV18 and TRBJ2-3; D call uncertain. Germline V gene sequence: CDR1 KGHSH, CDR2 LQKENI. This CDR3 contains 15 residues. Trimming removed 0 bases at V and 5 bases at J, with 12 bases between. The CDR3 loop is CASSPPGSSGDTQYF. DNA for the CDR3: TGTGCCAGCTCACCACCGGGCAGCTCGGGAGATACGCAGTATTTT.

CDR3 in DNA: TGTGCCAGCAGCAATGCTGGGGGGGCACGCGGGGAGCTGTTTTTT. Translation: CASSNAGGARGELFF. V and J are TRBV7-6 and TRBJ2-2; tentative D call: TRBD2 (7 bases). Germline V CDR1 and CDR2: SGHVS, FNYEAQ. The CDR3 loop spans 15 amino acids. Trimming stripped 5 bases from V and 7 bases from J, with 17 bases between.

The chain couples TRBV19 to TRBJ2-6; tentative D call: TRBD2 (6 bases). In germline, CDR1 is LNHDA, CDR2 SQIVND (reference sequence). CDR3 length equals 15 residues. Trimming shortened V by 6 bases and J by 2 bases, and 11 bases separated the two germline ends. This CDR3 reads CASSLGRTGANVLTF. In DNA, the CDR3 is TGTGCCAGTAGCCTGGGGAGGACTGGGGCCAACGTCCTGACTTTC.

The CDR3 region has the DNA TGTGCCAGCAGTCGAGGCGGCGGCTATGGCTACACCTTC. This translates into CASSRGGGYGYTF. The chain carries TRBV25-1 and TRBJ1-2; no clear D gene. Trimming removed 5 bases from V and 4 bases from J, with 11 bases in between. Germline V gives CDR1 MGHDK, CDR2 SYGVNS. The CDR3 is 13 amino acids.

This sequence joins TRBV7-2 and TRBJ2-5; D might be TRBD1 or TRBD2, each matching 6 bases. V was shortened by 4 bases and J by 5 bases, with 26 bases between the two germline ends. The CDR3 runs 18 residues. Germline CDR1 SGHTA, CDR2 FQGNSA. CDR3 coding DNA: TGTGCCAGCAGCTCCCCATCGGGGGCCTCGGCATATGGGGAGACCCAGTACTTC. Residues: CASSSPSGASAYGETQYF.

This clone was found a few times. The genes are TRBV9 and TRBJ1-4; 8 bases are a match to TRBD1. CDR1 is SGDLS, CDR2 YYNGEE, per germline. This CDR3 spans 16 amino acids. Germline trimming cut 0 bases from V and 8 bases from J; bases unmatched to any gene: 9. CDR3 coding DNA: TGTGCCAGCAGCGTAGGCACTGGGACAGGTCGGGAAAAACTGTTTTTT. Protein: CASSVGTGTGREKLFF.